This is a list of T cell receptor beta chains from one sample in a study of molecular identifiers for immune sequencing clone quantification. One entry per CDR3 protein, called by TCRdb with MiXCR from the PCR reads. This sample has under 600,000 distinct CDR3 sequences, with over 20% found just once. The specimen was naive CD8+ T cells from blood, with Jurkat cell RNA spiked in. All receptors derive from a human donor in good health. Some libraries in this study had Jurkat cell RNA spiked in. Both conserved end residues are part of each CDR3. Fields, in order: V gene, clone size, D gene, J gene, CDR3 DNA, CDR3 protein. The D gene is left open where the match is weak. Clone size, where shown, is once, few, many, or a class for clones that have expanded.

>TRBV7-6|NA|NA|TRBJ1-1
TGTGCCAGCAGCCCCGGGCTGTCCATAGGTGAAGCTCTCTTT
CASSPGLSIGEALF
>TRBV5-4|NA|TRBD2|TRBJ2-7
TGTGCCAGCAGCCGATCGACTAGCGGGAGATACGAGCAGTACTTC
CASSRSTSGRYEQYF
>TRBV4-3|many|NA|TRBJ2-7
TGCGCCAGCAGCCAAGACAGGGGTACAACCTACGAGCAGTACTTC
CASSQDRGTTYEQYF
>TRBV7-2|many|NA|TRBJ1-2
TGTGCCAGCAGGCCCGCCCCCGCGGCTTCTAACTATGGCTACACCTTC
CASRPAPAASNYGYTF
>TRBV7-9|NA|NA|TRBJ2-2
TGTGCCAGCAGCACCGACTGGTTCGGGGACACCGGGGAGCTGTTTTTT
CASSTDWFGDTGELFF
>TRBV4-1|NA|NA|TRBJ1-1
TGCGCCAGCAGCCAAGGGGGGGCGCGGGTATTTGAAGCTTTCTTT
CASSQGGARVFEAFF
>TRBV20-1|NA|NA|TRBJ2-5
TGCAGTGCTACCTATAGGGACACCCCGTACCAAGAGACCCAGCACTTC
CSATYRDTPYQETQHF
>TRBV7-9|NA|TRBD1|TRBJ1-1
TGTGCCAGCAACACCGTGGACAGGGGGAACACTGAAGCTTTCTTT
CASNTVDRGNTEAFF
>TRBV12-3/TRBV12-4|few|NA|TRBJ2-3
TGTGCCAGCAGTTTAAGGCAGGTTGTAAGCACAGATACGCAGTATTTT
CASSLRQVVSTDTQYF
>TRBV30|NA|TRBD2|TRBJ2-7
TGTGCCTGGAGTGGCTGGTCCCGCGGGGGGAATACCGCCGAGCAGTACTTC
CAWSGWSRGGNTAEQYF
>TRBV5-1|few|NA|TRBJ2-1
TGCGCCAGCAGCTTGGTTGTGGAGAACGAACAGTTCTTC
CASSLVVENEQFF
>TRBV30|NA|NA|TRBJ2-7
TGTGCCTGTAGTGGCAGCTACGAGCAGTACTTC
CACSGSYEQYF
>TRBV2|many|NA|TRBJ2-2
TGTGCCAGCAGTGAAACAGGAAACACCGGGGAGCTGTTTTTT
CASSETGNTGELFF
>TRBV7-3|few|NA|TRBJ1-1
TGTGCCAGCAGCCCTGGGTGGCAGGGCCAAGGTAATGAAGCTTTCTTT
CASSPGWQGQGNEAFF
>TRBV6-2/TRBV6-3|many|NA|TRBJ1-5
TGTGCCAGCAGTTACGGCACCCCGACACCCCAGCATTTT
CASSYGTPTPQHF
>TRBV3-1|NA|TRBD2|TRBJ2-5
TGTGCCAGCAGCCAGCACGAAGGACTAGCGGGTTTCGATGAGACCCAGTACTTC
CASSQHEGLAGFDETQYF
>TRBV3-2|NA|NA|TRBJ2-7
TGTGCCAGCAGCCATAAATCTAGCGGACGGCCCTACGAGCAGTACTTC
CASSHKSSGRPYEQYF
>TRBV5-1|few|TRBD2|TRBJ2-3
TGCGCCAGCGCTTCTAGCGGGGGGAGCACAGATACGCAGTATTTT
CASASSGGSTDTQYF
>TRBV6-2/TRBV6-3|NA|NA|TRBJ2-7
TGTGCCTGCAGTTACTCGGGCAGCTACGAGCAGTACTTC
CACSYSGSYEQYF
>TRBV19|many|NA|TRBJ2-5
TGTGCCAGTAGTATAGGGGATCTGTACCAAGAGACCCAGTACTTC
CASSIGDLYQETQYF
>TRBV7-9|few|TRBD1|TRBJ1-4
TGTGCCAGCAGCTTAGCAGGGGGCTCGGGTGAAAAACTGTTTTTT
CASSLAGGSGEKLFF
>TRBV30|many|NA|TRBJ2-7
TGTGCCTGGAGTGTACCCGGGGCCGCCATCTACGAGCAGTACTTC
CAWSVPGAAIYEQYF
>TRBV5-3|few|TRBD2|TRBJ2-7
TGTGCCAGCGCCAGGGACTACCTTCACGAGCAGTACTTC
CASARDYLHEQYF
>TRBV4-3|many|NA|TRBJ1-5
TGCGCCAGCAGCCAAGATTGGTCAAATCAGCCCCAGCATTTT
CASSQDWSNQPQHF
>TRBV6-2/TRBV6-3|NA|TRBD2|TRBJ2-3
TGTGCCAGCAGTCCCCCTGGGGAGGGCTTCGTTGGCACAGATACGCAGTATTTT
CASSPPGEGFVGTDTQYF
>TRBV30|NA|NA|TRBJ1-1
TGTGCCTGGGGTGTAGGGGCAGGCACTGAAGCTTTCTTT
CAWGVGAGTEAFF
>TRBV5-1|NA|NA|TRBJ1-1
TGCGCCAGCAGCTTGGGGGCGCCCACTGAAGCTTTCTTT
CASSLGAPTEAFF
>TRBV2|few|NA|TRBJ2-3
TGTGCCAGCATTTCTCTTCCAGGGCCATCTAGCACAGATACGCAGTATTTT
CASISLPGPSSTDTQYF
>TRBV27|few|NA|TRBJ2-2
TGTGCCAGCGCCCAAGGGGGTCCCGGGGAGCTGTTTTTT
CASAQGGPGELFF
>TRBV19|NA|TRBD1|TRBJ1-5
TGTGCCAGTCGGACAGGGAGCCAGGACTATAGCAATCAGCCCCAGCATTTT
CASRTGSQDYSNQPQHF
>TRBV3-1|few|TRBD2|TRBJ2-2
TGTGCCAGCAGCCGTCTGGGGCTAGCGGATCCGAACACCGGGGAGCTGTTTTTT
CASSRLGLADPNTGELFF
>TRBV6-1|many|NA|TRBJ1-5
TGTGCCAGCAGTCGAGAATGGGTTTATAGCAATCAGCCCCAGCATTTT
CASSREWVYSNQPQHF
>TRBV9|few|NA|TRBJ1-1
TGTGCCAGCAGCGTAGACGAGAACACTGAAGCTTTCTTT
CASSVDENTEAFF
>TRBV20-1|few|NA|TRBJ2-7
TGCAGTGCTAGAGATCGCGCCTACTCACTGGTGGAGCAGTACTTC
CSARDRAYSLVEQYF
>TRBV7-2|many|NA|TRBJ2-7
TGTGCCAGCAGCCCAGACCTGGCCCCCCCCGCCGACGAGCAGTACTTC
CASSPDLAPPADEQYF
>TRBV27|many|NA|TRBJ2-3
TGTGCCAGCAGTTCGGGGGTGGGGCAGGACACAGATACGCAGTATTTT
CASSSGVGQDTDTQYF
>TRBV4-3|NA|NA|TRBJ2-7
TGCGCCAGCAGCCAAGGCCTATTAGTGTCCGGGGTAGGGTACGAGCAGTACTTC
CASSQGLLVSGVGYEQYF
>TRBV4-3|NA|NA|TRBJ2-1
TGCGCCAGCAGCCCAACTCCGCAGGTACCCTACAATGAGCAGTTCTTC
CASSPTPQVPYNEQFF
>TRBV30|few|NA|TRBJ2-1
TGTGCCTGGAGTGGGGGGGACAGTCACTCCTACAATGAGCAGTTCTTC
CAWSGGDSHSYNEQFF
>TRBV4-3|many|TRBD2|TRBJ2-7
TGTGCCAGCAGCCAAGGACTAGCGGGAGCCTACGAGCAGTACTTC
CASSQGLAGAYEQYF
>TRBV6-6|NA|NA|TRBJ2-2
TGTGCCAGCAGTTATCCATCCGGGGAGCTGTTTTTT
CASSYPSGELFF
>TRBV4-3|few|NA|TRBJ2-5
TGCGCCAGCAGCCAGACTGGCGCGGAAGAGACCCAGTACTTC
CASSQTGAEETQYF
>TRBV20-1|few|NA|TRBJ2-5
TGCAGTGCTAGTGGTAGAAACCAAGAGACCCAGTACTTC
CSASGRNQETQYF
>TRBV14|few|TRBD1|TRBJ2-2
TGTGCCAGCAGCCAAGACTTCAGGGGGCGAAGGTTCACCGGGGAGCTGTTTTTT
CASSQDFRGRRFTGELFF
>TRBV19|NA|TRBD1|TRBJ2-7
TGTACCAGTAGTACCACCGGGACAGCCTACGAGCAGTACTTC
CTSSTTGTAYEQYF
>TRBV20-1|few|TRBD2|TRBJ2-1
TGCAGTGCTAGAGTCACGGGGGGGAAATACAATGAGCAGTTCTTC
CSARVTGGKYNEQFF
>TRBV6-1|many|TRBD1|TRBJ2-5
TGTGCCAGCAGTAGTCCCGGGACAGGTTCCCAAGAGACCCAGTACTTC
CASSSPGTGSQETQYF
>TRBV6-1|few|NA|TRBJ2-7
TGTGCCAGCAGTATCTACGCCTTGGTCTCCTACGAGCAGTACTTC
CASSIYALVSYEQYF